This passage covers 10 T cell receptor beta chains from one sample sequenced in a study of shared clonotypes between healthy human individuals. Naive CD8 cells, CD45RO-negative and positively selected for CCR7, excluded terminally differentiated effector memory CD45RA+ cells. Produced via immunoSEQ multiplex PCR; TCRdb's table is partial and in-frame only. Of under 2,000,000 clones in the sample, around 96% were seen once. Sequencing was done on a sample of naive CD8+ T cells sorted from blood. All receptors derive from a young man in good health.

V and J are TRBV25-1 and TRBJ1-2; D uncertain. This CDR3 has 13 residues. Germline CDR1 reads MGHDK; CDR2 reads SYGVNS. Trimming pared 7 bases from V and 5 bases from J, leaving 14 bases between. The CDR3 DNA sequence: TGTGCCAGCACCCACTGGGCGGGGTATGGCTACACCTTC. It yields the protein CASTHWAGYGYTF.

Concerning this clone: Other DNA sequences in this sample translate to the same CDR3. The rearrangement joins TRBV19 to TRBJ2-7; the match to TRBD2 covers 9 bases. J was trimmed by 3 bases and V by 2 bases; bases with no gene match: 2. Germline V gene lookup returns CDR1 LNHDA and CDR2 SQIVND (reference sequence). This CDR3 is 14 amino acids long. The CDR3 loop reads CASSILAGDYEQYF. The DNA of the CDR3 is TGTGCCAGTAGTATATTAGCGGGGGACTACGAGCAGTACTTC.

This clone was recorded only once. The chain joins TRBV13 to TRBJ2-1; D uncertain. The V end lost 5 bases, the J end lost 10 bases, and 12 bases lay between the germline ends. Germline V gene data show CDR1 as PRHDT and CDR2 as FYEKMQ (reference sequence). CDR3 length: 12 amino acids. In nucleotides, the CDR3 is TGTGCCAGCAGCCCGCCCCGTCTAGAGCAGTTCTTC. Protein: CASSPPRLEQFF.

The rearrangement joins TRBV4-2 to TRBJ2-5; D gene ambiguous. CDR1 is LGHNA, CDR2 YNFKEQ, per germline. The ends were cut back, 0 bases at V and 5 bases at J, with 4 bases in the middle. This CDR3 region has 12 residues. The CDR3 loop is CASSQDMETQYF. CDR3 in DNA: TGTGCCAGCAGCCAAGACATGGAGACCCAGTACTTC.

In this sample, this clone turned up a few times. The sample has other DNA sequences that encode this CDR3 too. V gene TRBV5-6 combines with J gene TRBJ2-5, with D perhaps TRBD1 or TRBD2 (6 bases each). The V gene's germline CDR1 is SGHDT and CDR2 YYEEEE. Trimming shortened V by 0 bases and J by 5 bases, and 8 bases separated the two germline ends. The CDR3 consists of 13 residues. The CDR3 DNA reads as TGTGCCAGCAGCTTGGCCGGGGGCGAGACCCAGTACTTC. Its translation is CASSLAGGETQYF.

Concerning this clone itself: The same CDR3 arises from other DNA sequences in this sample as well. The V and J genes are TRBV11-2 and TRBJ2-2, with D uncertain. From germline, CDR1 is SGHAT and CDR2 FQNNGV. The CDR3 is 12 amino acids. Trimming shortened V by 3 bases and J by 4 bases, and 3 bases separated the two germline ends. In DNA, the CDR3 is TGTGCCAGCAGCTTCGGCACCGGGGAGCTGTTTTTT. Amino acids: CASSFGTGELFF.

The CDR3 DNA follows: TGTGCCAGCAGCTTGGAGCTAGCGGGAGCCAAAAACATTCAGTACTTC. The encoded protein is CASSLELAGAKNIQYF. The V and J genes are TRBV5-6 and TRBJ2-4; 8 nucleotides line up with TRBD2. The CDR3 has 16 residues. CDR1 and CDR2 from the germline V gene are SGHDT and YYEEEE. Trimming removed 0 bases from V and 0 bases from J; junction bases left unmatched: 2.

The chain recombines TRBV9 with TRBJ2-3; the D gene is possibly TRBD2 (5 bases). The ends were cut back, 3 bases at V and 2 bases at J, with 16 bases in the middle. Per germline, CDR1 SGDLS and CDR2 YYNGEE. This CDR3 is 16 amino acids long. CDR3 residues: CASSAWEFLSTDTQYF. The CDR3, as DNA: TGTGCCAGCAGCGCCTGGGAGTTTCTATCCACAGATACGCAGTATTTT. The variable domain in full, completed from reference TRBV9 and TRBJ2-3, reads DSGVTQTPKHLITATGQRVTLRCSPRSGDLSVYWYQQSLDQGLQFLIQYYNGEERAKGNILERFSAQQFPDLHSELNLSSLELGDSALYFCASSAWEFLSTDTQYFGPGTRLTVL.

The rearrangement uses TRBV7-6 and TRBJ2-2, with 13 bases matching TRBD2. Germline CDR1 SGHVS, CDR2 FNYEAQ. J gave up 4 bases and V 5 bases, and 4 bases lay outside the gene matches. The CDR3 sequence is 16 residues long. The chain's CDR3 is CASSPRLAGGTGELFF. The CDR3 bases are TGTGCCAGCAGCCCACGACTAGCGGGAGGCACCGGGGAGCTGTTTTTT.

A single count supports this clone. The V call is TRBV5-3, the J call TRBJ2-7; 9 bases fit TRBD1. TRBV5-3 is known as an ORF, though its function is uncertain. The ends lost 3 bases at V and 4 bases at J; junction bases unmatched: 5. The CDR3 extends over 14 amino acids. Here the CDR3 DNA reads TGTGCCAGAAGCTGGCGCGGGACAGGGTACGAGCAGTACTTC. It encodes CARSWRGTGYEQYF.